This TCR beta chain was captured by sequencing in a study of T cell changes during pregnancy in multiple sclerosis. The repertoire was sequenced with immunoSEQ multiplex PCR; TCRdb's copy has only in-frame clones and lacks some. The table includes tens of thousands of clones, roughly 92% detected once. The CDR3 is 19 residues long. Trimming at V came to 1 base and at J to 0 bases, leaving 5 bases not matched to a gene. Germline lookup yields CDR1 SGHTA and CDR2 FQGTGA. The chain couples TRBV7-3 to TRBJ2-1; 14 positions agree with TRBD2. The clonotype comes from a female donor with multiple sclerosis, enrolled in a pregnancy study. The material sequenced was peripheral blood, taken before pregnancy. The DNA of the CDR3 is TGTGCCAGCAGCTTAATAGGACTAGCGGGAGGACTCTCCTACAATGAGCAGTTCTTC. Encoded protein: CASSLIGLAGGLSYNEQFF.